The clone carrying this T cell receptor (beta chain) was found once. The data stem from a study of patients and donors after allogeneic stem cell transplantation. V shed 6 bases and J 1 base; nucleotides not matched to a gene: 3. This CDR3 comprises 14 residues. The germline V gene has CDR1 SGHRS and CDR2 YFSETQ. TCRdb recomputed calls from the RT-PCR reads with MiXCR, one row per CDR3 protein. The sample shows around 200,000 distinct CDR3 sequences, about 38% of them seen only once. The TCR sequence derives from a human donor who was either an allogeneic HSCT recipient or a stem cell or donor lymphocyte infusion donor (not recorded which). It is not recorded whose cells these are; they may come from a transplant donor. Specimen: blood, either unsorted or a sorted T cell fraction (not recorded which). This chain uses TRBV5-1 with TRBJ2-2; 7 bases are shared with TRBD2. CDR3: CASTPGGNTGELFF. CDR3 DNA sequence: TGCGCCAGCACCCCGGGGGGGAACACCGGGGAGCTGTTTTTT.